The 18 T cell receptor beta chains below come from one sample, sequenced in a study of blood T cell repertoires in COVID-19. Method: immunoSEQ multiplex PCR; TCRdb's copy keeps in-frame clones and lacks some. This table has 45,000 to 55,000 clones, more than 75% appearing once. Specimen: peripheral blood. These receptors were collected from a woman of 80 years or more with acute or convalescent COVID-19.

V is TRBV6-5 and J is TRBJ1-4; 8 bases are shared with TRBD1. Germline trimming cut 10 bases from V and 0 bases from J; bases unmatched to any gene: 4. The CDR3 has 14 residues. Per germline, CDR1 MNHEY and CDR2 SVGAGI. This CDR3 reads CATKQGATNEKLFF. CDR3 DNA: TGTGCCACAAAACAGGGGGCAACTAATGAAAAACTGTTTTTT.

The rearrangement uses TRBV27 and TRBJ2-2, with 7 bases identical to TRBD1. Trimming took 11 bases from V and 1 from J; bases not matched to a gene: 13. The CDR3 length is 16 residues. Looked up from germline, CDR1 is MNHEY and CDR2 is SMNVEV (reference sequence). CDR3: CASSRGGTLNTGELFF. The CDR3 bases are TGTGCCTCTTCTCGAGGGGGCACTTTGAACACCGGGGAGCTGTTTTTT.

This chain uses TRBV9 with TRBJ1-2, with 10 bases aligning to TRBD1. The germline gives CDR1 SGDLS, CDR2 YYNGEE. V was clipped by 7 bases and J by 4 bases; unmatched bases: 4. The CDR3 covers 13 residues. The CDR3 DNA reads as TGTGCCAGCGCCCGGGACAGGGGCTATGGCTACACCTTC. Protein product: CASARDRGYGYTF.

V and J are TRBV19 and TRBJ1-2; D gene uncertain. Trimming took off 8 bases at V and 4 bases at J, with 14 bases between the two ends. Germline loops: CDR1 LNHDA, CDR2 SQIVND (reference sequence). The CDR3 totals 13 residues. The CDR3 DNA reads TGTGCCAGTTCTCTGTCCGAGATCTATGGCTACACCTTC. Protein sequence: CASSLSEIYGYTF.

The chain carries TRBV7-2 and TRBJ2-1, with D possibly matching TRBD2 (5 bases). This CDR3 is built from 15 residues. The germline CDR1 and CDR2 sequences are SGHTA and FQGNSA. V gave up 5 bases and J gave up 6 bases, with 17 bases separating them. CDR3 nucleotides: TGTGCCAGCAGCGGTAGCGTACCGGTGAGCAATGAGCAGTTCTTC. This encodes CASSGSVPVSNEQFF.

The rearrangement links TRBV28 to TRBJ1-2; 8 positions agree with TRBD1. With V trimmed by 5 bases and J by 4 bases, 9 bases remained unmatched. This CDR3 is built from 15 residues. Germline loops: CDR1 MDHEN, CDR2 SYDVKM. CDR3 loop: CASSTTGQGGYGYTF. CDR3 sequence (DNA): TGTGCCAGCAGTACTACCGGACAGGGCGGCTATGGCTACACCTTC.

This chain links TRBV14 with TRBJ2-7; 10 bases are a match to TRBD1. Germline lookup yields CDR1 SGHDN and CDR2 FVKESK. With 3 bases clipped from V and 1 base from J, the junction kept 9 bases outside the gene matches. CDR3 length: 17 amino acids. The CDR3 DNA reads TGTGCCAGCAGCCACGCACCGGGACAGGGGCTTTCCTACGAGCAGTACTTC. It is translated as CASSHAPGQGLSYEQYF.

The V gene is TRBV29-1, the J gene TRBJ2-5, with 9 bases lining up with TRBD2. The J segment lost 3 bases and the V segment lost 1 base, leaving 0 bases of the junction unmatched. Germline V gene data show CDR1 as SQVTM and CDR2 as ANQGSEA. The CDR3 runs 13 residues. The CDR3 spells CSVEGLAEETQYF. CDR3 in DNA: TGCAGCGTTGAAGGACTAGCGGAAGAGACCCAGTACTTC.

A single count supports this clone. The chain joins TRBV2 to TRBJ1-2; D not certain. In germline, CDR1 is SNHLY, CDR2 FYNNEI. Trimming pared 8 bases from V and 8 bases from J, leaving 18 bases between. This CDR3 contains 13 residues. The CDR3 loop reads CASPPAGPLGYTF. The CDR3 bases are TGTGCCAGCCCCCCGGCAGGTCCCCTAGGCTACACCTTC.

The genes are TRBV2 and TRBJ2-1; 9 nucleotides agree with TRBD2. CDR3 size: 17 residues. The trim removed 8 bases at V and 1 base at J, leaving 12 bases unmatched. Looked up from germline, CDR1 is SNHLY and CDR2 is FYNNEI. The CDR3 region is CASATGLAAPSYNEQFF. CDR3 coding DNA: TGTGCCAGCGCTACGGGACTAGCAGCTCCTTCCTACAATGAGCAGTTCTTC.

CDR3 in DNA: TGTGCCAGCAGTTACTCGAGCAGGGCCGGGGAGCTGTTTTTT. Its protein is CASSYSSRAGELFF. This sequence joins TRBV6-5 and TRBJ2-2; the D gene is possibly TRBD1 (5 bases). Germline CDR1 reads MNHEY; CDR2 reads SVGAGI. The CDR3 totals 14 residues. Trimming cost V 0 bases and J 6 bases, with 8 bases left between them.

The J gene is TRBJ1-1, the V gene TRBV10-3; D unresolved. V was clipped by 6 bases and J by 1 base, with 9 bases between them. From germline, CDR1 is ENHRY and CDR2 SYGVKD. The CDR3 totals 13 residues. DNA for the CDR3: TGTGCCATCAGCCCCGACAAGAACACTGAAGCTTTCTTT. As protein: CAISPDKNTEAFF.

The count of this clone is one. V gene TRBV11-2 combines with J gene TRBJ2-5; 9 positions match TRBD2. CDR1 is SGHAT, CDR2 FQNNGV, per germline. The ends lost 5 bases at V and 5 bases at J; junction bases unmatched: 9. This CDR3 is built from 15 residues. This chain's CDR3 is CASSPNSGRRETQYF. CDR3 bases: TGTGCCAGCAGCCCGAATAGCGGGAGACGTGAGACCCAGTACTTC.

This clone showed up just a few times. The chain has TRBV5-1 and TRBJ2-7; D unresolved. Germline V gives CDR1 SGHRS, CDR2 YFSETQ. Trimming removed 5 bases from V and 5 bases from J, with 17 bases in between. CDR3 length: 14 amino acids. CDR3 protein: CASRSRSESDEQYF. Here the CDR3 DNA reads TGCGCCAGCAGATCTCGCTCGGAGAGCGACGAGCAGTACTTC.

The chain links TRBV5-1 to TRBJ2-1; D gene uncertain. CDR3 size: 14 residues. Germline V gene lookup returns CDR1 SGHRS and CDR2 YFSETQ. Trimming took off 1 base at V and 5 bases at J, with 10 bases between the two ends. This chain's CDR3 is CASSLISNDNEQFF. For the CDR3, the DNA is TGCGCCAGCAGCTTGATCAGTAATGACAATGAGCAGTTCTTC.

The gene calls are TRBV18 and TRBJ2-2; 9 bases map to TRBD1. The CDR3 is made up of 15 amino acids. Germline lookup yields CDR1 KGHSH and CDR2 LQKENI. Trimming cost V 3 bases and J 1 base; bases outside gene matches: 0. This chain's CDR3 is CASSPGQGNTGELFF. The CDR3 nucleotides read TGTGCCAGCTCACCGGGACAGGGGAACACCGGGGAGCTGTTTTTT.

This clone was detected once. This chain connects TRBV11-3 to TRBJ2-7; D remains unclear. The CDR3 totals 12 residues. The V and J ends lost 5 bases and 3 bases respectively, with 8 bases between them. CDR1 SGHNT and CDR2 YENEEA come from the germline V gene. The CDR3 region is CASSPTNYEQYF. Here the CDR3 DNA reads TGTGCCAGCAGCCCTACCAACTACGAGCAGTACTTC.

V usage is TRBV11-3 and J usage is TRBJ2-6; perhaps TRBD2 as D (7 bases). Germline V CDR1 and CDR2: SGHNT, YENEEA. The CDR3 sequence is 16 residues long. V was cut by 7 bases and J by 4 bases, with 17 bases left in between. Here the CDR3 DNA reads TGTGCCAGCACCTATAGGGGGGGGCGAGGGGCCAACGTCCTGACTTTC. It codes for CASTYRGGRGANVLTF.